This TCR beta chain was identified during a study of blood T cell repertoires in COVID-19 (dated by TCRdb to about 2020). With regard to the full study: Collaborator samples came from the United States, Italy and Spain and covered acute and convalescent phases of COVID-19. Where available, HLA class I and class II types were taken from metadata supplied by the sample provider and were not determined by assay-based typing. The repertoires were released in a freely available public database meant as a resource for research on the immune response to SARS-CoV-2. The samples were drawn from the first 160 participants of the ongoing ImmuneRACE study and from over a thousand subjects provided by 6 global collaborators. Sample metadata almost always included a de-identified subject ID, COVID-19 status, age in years and sex. The material from the prospective study consisted of cDNA or gDNA derived from T cells, B-cell-depleted T cells, or PBMCs. Subjects who had been exposed to COVID-19, were actively infected with it, or had recovered from it provided the deeply sampled blood TCRbeta repertoires that made up the dataset.

Including the terminal cysteine and phenylalanine, the CDR3 comprises 16 residues. The entry retains the CDR3 DNA only, 48 bases that are in frame from base 1. V is pruned by 4 bases and J by 2 bases, leaving 9 bases of the junction without a gene match. Via the germline V gene, CDR1 is MNHNS and CDR2 SASEGT. TCRbeta CDR3 regions were amplified from genomic DNA by means of the immunoSEQ Assay, a bias-controlled multiplex PCR. The source study handled its data this way. Within the assay, amplification of reference gene primers was used to estimate how many nucleated cells each sample contained. To quantify the absolute abundance of each unique TCRbeta CDR3 rearrangement, sequence reads were collapsed and filtered. For each sample, productive Simpson clonality was calculated as the square root of Simpson's diversity index across productive rearrangements. This is the immuneACCESS table as TCRdb keeps it, with only in-frame sequences that have V and J called. A part of the clones is gone; compared with another copy, unresolved V genes explain less than half, and the rest is unexplained. That table gives V, J and clone size, and the DNA gave D and trimming. The sample table shows over 250,000 clones, and roughly 86% are seen once. The ten largest clones represent 5.3% of the sample.

The full study reports these points: Clinical and demographic metadata were provided uncurated, with the amount varying by source and participant.

Participants in the prospective study were enrolled through a virtual design, were aged about 18 to 100 years, and lived in 24 United States geographic areas. Cohort assignment in the prospective study relied on participant-reported clinical history from a screening survey and a study questionnaire. Recovered participants in ImmuneRACE Cohort 3 were defined as having two consecutive negative NP/OP PCR tests, clearance from a healthcare professional, or resolution of symptoms. In the prospective study, mobile phlebotomists collected whole blood, serum and a nasopharyngeal or oropharyngeal swab from each participant. Participants in the prospective study had the option to provide additional blood draws and questionnaires over an approximately 2-month period. Before DNA extraction, blood samples from the prospective study were shipped at room temperature or frozen. As to this clone: Its cognate antigen has yet to be identified. Base qualities are not recorded, but no much larger clone differs from it by a single base.

The chain uses TRBV6-1 and TRBJ2-7; 9 of the junction bases match TRBD1. Sequencing used PBMCs or T cells enriched from blood (not recorded which). The sequence derives from a woman aged 25 to 45 who had recovered from COVID-19. The base sequence is TGTGCCAGCAGTGCCCCCCTCGGACAGGGGCCCTACGAGCAGTACTTC. Translated, it reads CASSAPLGQGPYEQYF.